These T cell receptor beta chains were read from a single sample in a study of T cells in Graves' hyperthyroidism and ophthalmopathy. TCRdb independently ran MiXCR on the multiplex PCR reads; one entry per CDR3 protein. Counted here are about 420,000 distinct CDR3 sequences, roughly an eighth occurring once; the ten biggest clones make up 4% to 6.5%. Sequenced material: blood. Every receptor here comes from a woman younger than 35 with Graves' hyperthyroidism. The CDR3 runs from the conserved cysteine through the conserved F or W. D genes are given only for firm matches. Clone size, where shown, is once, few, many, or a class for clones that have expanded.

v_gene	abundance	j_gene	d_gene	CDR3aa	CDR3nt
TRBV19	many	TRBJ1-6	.	CASRLDGGASPLHF	TGTGCCAGTAGGCTCGACGGGGGCGCTTCACCCCTCCACTTT
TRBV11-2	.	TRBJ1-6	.	CASSFSEGVLAYNSPLHF	TGTGCCAGCAGCTTCTCGGAGGGGGTACTTGCCTATAATTCACCCCTCCACTTT
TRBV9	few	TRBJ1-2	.	CASSARDTTLPGYTF	TGTGCCAGCAGCGCCCGGGACACCACCCTCCCTGGCTACACCTTC
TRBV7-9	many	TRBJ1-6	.	CASSLALGLNSPLHF	TGTGCCAGCAGCTTAGCGCTAGGCCTTAATTCACCCCTCCACTTT
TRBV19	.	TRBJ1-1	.	CASSMGPAGTEAFF	TGTGCCAGTAGTATGGGACCAGCGGGCACTGAAGCTTTCTTT
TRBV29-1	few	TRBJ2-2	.	CNVPLRGSGELFF	TGCAACGTTCCCCTTAGGGGGTCCGGGGAGCTGTTTTTT
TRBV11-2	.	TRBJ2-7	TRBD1	CASSLAWDRVRSEQYF	TGTGCCAGCAGCTTAGCCTGGGACAGGGTGCGTAGCGAGCAGTACTTC
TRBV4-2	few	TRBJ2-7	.	CASSQLAGSGTGEQYF	TGTGCCAGCAGCCAGTTGGCGGGATCTGGGACTGGTGAGCAGTACTTC
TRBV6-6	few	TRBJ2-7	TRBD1	CASSYGGQGGSYEQYF	TGTGCCAGCAGTTACGGGGGACAGGGCGGCTCCTACGAGCAGTACTTC
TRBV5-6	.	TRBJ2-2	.	CASSSSGTDTGGLFF	TGTGCCAGCAGCTCCTCCGGGACAGACACCGGGGGGCTGTTTTTT
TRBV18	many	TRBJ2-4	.	CASSRTDGGNIQYF	TGTGCCAGCTCACGTACGGACGGGGGAAACATTCAGTACTTC
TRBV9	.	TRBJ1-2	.	CASSPEDRLNYGYTF	TGTGCCAGCAGCCCGGAGGACAGACTTAACTATGGCTACACCTTC
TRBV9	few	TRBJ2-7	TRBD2	CASSVGTSAVYEQYF	TGTGCCAGCAGCGTAGGGACTAGCGCCGTCTACGAGCAGTACTTC
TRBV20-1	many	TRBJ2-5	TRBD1	CSAARGRGETQYF	TGCAGTGCTGCGAGGGGGCGAGGAGAGACCCAGTACTTC
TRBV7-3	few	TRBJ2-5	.	CASSLTAFKVQETQYF	TGTGCCAGCAGCTTAACTGCTTTTAAGGTTCAAGAGACCCAGTACTTC
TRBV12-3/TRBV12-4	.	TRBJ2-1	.	CASSSGIRWANEQFF	TGTGCCAGCAGTTCCGGGATCAGGTGGGCCAATGAGCAGTTCTTC
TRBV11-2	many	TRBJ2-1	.	CASSSSKGLSSYNEQFF	TGTGCCAGCAGCTCCAGTAAGGGACTCAGCTCCTACAATGAGCAGTTCTTC
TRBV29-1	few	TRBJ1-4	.	CSVSGMNQEKLFF	TGCAGCGTGTCAGGGATGAACCAGGAAAAACTGTTTTTT
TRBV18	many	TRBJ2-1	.	CASSPPGRRSNEQFF	TGTGCCAGCTCACCACCGGGGCGAAGGAGCAATGAGCAGTTCTTC
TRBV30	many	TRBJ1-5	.	CAWSPVGTVNQPQHF	TGTGCCTGGAGTCCCGTTGGGACGGTGAATCAGCCCCAGCATTTT
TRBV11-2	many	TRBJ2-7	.	CASSLQMQGYEQYF	TGTGCCAGCAGCCTCCAGATGCAAGGTTACGAGCAGTACTTC
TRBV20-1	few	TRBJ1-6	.	CSAPPLSSYNSPLHF	TGCAGTGCTCCCCCGCTGAGCTCCTATAATTCACCCCTCCACTTT
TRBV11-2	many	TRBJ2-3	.	CASSLRASGTSTDTQYF	TGTGCCAGCAGCTTAAGAGCGAGCGGAACTAGCACAGATACGCAGTATTTT
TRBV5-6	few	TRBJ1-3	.	CASSLGHLAGNTIYF	TGTGCCAGCAGCTTGGGTCACCTGGCTGGAAACACCATATATTTT